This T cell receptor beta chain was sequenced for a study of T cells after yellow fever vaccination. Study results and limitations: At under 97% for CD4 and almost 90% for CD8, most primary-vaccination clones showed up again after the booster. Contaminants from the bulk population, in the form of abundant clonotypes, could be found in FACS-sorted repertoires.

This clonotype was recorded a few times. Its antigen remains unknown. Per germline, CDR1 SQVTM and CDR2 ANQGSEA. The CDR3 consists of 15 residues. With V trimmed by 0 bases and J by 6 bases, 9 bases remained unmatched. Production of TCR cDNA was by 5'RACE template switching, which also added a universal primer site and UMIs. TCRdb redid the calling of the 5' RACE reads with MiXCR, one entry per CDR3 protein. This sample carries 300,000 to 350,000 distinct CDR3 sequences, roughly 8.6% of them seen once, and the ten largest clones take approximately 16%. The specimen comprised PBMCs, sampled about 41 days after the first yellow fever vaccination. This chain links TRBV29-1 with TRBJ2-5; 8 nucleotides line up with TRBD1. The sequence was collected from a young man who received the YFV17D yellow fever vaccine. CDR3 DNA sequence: TGCAGCGTTGAAGATGACAGGGGCGTCCGAAAGACCCAGTACTTC. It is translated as CSVEDDRGVRKTQYF.